These 15 T cell receptor beta chains were sequenced from one sample in a study of shared clonotypes between healthy human individuals. The table came from immunoSEQ multiplex PCR; TCRdb's copy has only in-frame clones and leaves some out. The sample carries millions of clones, roughly 93% recorded once. What was sequenced was naive CD4+ T cells from PBMCs. Subset described: CD45RA+ positively selected. The receptor set was obtained from a man aged 18 to 29 in good health. Some clones in this sample may be carry-over from other donors' samples.

This chain links TRBV4-1 with TRBJ2-6; D gene uncertain. The germline V and J ends were trimmed by 0 bases and 2 bases, with 8 bases remaining between them. Germline CDR1 is MGHRA and CDR2 is YSYEKL. The CDR3 consists of 16 residues. The CDR3 loop reads CASSQDIQAGANVLTF. DNA for the CDR3: TGCGCCAGCAGCCAAGATATCCAGGCTGGGGCCAACGTCCTGACTTTC.

The rearrangement joins TRBV5-1 to TRBJ2-5; TRBD2 agrees at 7 bases. The junction had 5 bases not matched to a gene; V was cut back by 0 bases and J by 0 bases. The germline gives CDR1 SGHRS, CDR2 YFSETQ. This CDR3 region has 16 residues. The CDR3 sequence is CASSLAPAGNQETQYF. The CDR3 DNA is TGCGCCAGCAGCTTGGCGCCAGCGGGGAACCAAGAGACCCAGTACTTC. Full variable domain (outside the CDR3, taken from reference TRBV5-1 and TRBJ2-5): KAGVTQTPRYLIKTRGQQVTLSCSPISGHRSVSWYQQTPGQGLQFLFEYFSETQRNKGNFPGRFSGRQFSNSRSEMNVSTLELGDSALYLCASSLAPAGNQETQYFGPGTRLLVL.

The chain uses TRBV5-5 and TRBJ2-3, with D possibly TRBD2 on 6 matching bases. Germline V CDR1 and CDR2: SGHKS, YYEKEE (reference sequence). V shed 2 bases and J shed 2 bases, with 21 bases lying between them. This CDR3 has 18 amino acids. This CDR3 reads CASSFGRFPGSLTDTQYF. For the CDR3, the DNA is TGTGCCAGCAGCTTTGGCCGTTTCCCCGGGAGCCTCACAGATACGCAGTATTTT.

The J gene is TRBJ1-4, the V gene TRBV4-1; possible D gene TRBD1, 6 bases. Trimming left V 4 bases short and J 5 bases short, with 20 bases between. Germline V lookup: CDR1 MGHRA, CDR2 YSYEKL. The CDR3 runs 17 residues. CDR3: CASSLEAGGRPNEKLFF. The DNA for the CDR3 is TGCGCCAGCAGCCTCGAGGCGGGGGGGCGTCCAAATGAAAAACTGTTTTTT.

This clone has only one observation. The chain is built from TRBV28 and TRBJ1-1; D gene ambiguous. V lost 6 bases, J lost 1 base, and 12 bases lay in between. CDR1 MDHEN and CDR2 SYDVKM come from the germline V gene. The CDR3 spans 14 residues. In DNA, the CDR3 is TGTGCCAGCAGACGGGGTTTGGGGAACACTGAAGCTTTCTTT. Protein: CASRRGLGNTEAFF.

The V and J genes are TRBV13 and TRBJ1-1; the D gene is possibly TRBD1 (6 bases). The CDR3 length is 14 residues. V was clipped by 4 bases and J by 6 bases, with 15 bases between them. The germline V gene encodes CDR1 PRHDT and CDR2 FYEKMQ (reference sequence). This chain's CDR3 is CASSSTGLKPEAFF. CDR3 coding DNA: TGTGCCAGCAGCTCAACAGGGTTGAAGCCTGAAGCTTTCTTT.

This rearrangement joins TRBV18 to TRBJ2-2; unclear D gene. Germline V gene lookup returns CDR1 KGHSH and CDR2 LQKENI. V was clipped by 4 bases and J by 6 bases, with 15 bases between them. This CDR3 region has 15 residues. CDR3 coding DNA: TGTGCCAGCTCACTTCGGAGCACTCAGGCCGGGGAGCTGTTTTTT. Translating it yields CASSLRSTQAGELFF.

J is TRBJ2-5 and V is TRBV21-1. TRBV21-1 is tagged as a pseudogene. The CDR3 totals 14 residues. In DNA, the CDR3 is TGTGCCAGCAGCTCTCTGGGGACCAAAGAGACCCAGTACTTC. It codes for CASSSLGTKETQYF.

DNA of the CDR3: TGTGCCACCACCCGTAGGGCGACAGGGTACTATGGCTACACCTTC. It codes for CATTRRATGYYGYTF. J is TRBJ1-2 and V is TRBV28, with 7 bases fitting TRBD1. V was pared by 10 bases and J by 3 bases, with 14 bases of the junction left unmatched. The CDR3 has 15 amino acids. Germline V gene data show CDR1 as MDHEN and CDR2 as SYDVKM.

V is TRBV15 and J is TRBJ1-2; D possibly corresponds to TRBD1 (5 bases). The CDR3 runs 14 residues. Trimming left V 0 bases short and J 3 bases short, with 8 bases between. CDR1 and CDR2 (germline): LNHNV, YYDKDF (reference sequence). The CDR3 DNA sequence: TGTGCCACCAGCAGAGAAGGGGTGCACTATGGCTACACCTTC. Translated: CATSREGVHYGYTF.

This chain uses TRBV29-1 with TRBJ2-1, with unresolved D. Germline-derived CDR1 and CDR2 are SQVTM and ANQGSEA. V lost 2 bases to trimming and J lost 4 bases, with 6 bases between them. The CDR3 is 12 residues long. The CDR3 region has the DNA TGCAGCGTTGAATGGTCATACAATGAGCAGTTCTTC. Its protein product is CSVEWSYNEQFF.

The J gene is TRBJ1-1, the V gene TRBV27, with D perhaps TRBD1 (5 bases). The germline V gene has CDR1 MNHEY and CDR2 SMNVEV (reference sequence). The CDR3 has 15 amino acids. The V end lost 6 bases, the J end lost 1 base, and 15 bases lay between the germline ends. The CDR3 loop reads CASRGDGSPNTEAFF. CDR3 nucleotide sequence: TGTGCCAGCAGGGGGGACGGCTCACCGAACACTGAAGCTTTCTTT.

V and J are TRBV7-9 and TRBJ2-1; D perhaps matches TRBD1 (6 bases). Trimming removed 2 bases from V and 3 bases from J, with 14 bases in between. The length of the CDR3 is 16 residues. Looked up from germline, CDR1 is SEHNR and CDR2 is FQNEAQ (reference sequence). In DNA, the CDR3 is TGTGCCAGCAGCTTACTCAGGGGCCTTCTCTACAATGAGCAGTTCTTC. Amino acid sequence: CASSLLRGLLYNEQFF.

This clone has more than one count but fewer than ten. Other DNA sequences in this specimen translate into the identical CDR3. The chain carries TRBV5-1 and TRBJ1-1; TRBD1 is a possible D gene (6 bases). The CDR3 is made up of 14 amino acids. CDR1 and CDR2 from the germline V gene are SGHRS and YFSETQ. V lost 4 bases to trimming and J lost 1 base, with 11 bases between them. CDR3 residues: CASSPRTANTEAFF. CDR3 nucleotide sequence: TGCGCCAGCAGCCCCCGGACAGCGAACACTGAAGCTTTCTTT.

This chain uses TRBV25-1 with TRBJ2-1; perhaps TRBD1 as D (5 bases). Trimming removed 6 bases at V and 4 bases at J, with 10 bases between. Germline-derived CDR1 and CDR2 are MGHDK and SYGVNS. The CDR3 consists of 13 residues. The CDR3 DNA is TGTGCCAGCAGAGAAGGGGTATACAATGAGCAGTTCTTC. It specifies CASREGVYNEQFF.